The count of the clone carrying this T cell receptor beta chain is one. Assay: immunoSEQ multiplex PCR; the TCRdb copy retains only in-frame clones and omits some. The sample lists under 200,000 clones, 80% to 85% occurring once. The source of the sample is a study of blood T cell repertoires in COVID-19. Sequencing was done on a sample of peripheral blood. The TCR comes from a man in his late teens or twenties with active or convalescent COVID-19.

CDR3 in DNA: TGTGCCAGCAGGCCGATTAGTAGAGGGGAGCTGTTTTTT. It yields the protein CASRPISRGELFF. The chain employs TRBV2 and TRBJ2-2; D remains ambiguous. The V gene's germline CDR1 is SNHLY and CDR2 FYNNEI. The germline V and J ends were trimmed by 6 bases and 8 bases, with 13 bases remaining between them. The CDR3 has 13 amino acids.